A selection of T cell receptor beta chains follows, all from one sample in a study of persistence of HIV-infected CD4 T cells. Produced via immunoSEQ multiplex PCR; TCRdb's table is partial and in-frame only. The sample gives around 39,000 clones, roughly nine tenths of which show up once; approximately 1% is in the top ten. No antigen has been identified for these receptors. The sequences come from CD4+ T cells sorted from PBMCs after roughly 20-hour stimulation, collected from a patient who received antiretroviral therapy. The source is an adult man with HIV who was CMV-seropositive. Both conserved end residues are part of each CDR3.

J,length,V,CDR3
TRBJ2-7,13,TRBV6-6,CASRRDGAYEQYF
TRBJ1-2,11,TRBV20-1,CSASEDRGYTF
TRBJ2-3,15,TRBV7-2,CASSLRAGHTDTQYF
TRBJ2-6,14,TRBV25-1,CASSANSGANVLTF
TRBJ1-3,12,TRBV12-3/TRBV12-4,CASSRDSNTIYF
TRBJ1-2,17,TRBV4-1,CASSQEGTGGSRYGYTF
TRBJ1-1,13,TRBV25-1,CASILTGGTEAFF
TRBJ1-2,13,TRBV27,CASSYRDDRGYTF
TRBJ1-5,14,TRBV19,CASGAQGRNQPQHF
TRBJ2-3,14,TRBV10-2,CASLRTGGTDTQYF
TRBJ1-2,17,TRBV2,CASSRGTGGDFRGGYTF
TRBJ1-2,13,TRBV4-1,CASSQDRANGYTF
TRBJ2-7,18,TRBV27,CASSSGPGGQGPLGEQYF
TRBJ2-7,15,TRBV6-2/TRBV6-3,CASSSGGTGSYEQYF
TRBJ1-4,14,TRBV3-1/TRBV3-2,CASSQTITNEKLFF
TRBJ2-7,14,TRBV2,CASKRDRLSYEQYF
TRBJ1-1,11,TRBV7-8,CASSSTGAQTF
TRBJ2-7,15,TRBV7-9,CASSLGSGGAYEQYF
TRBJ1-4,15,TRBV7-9,CASSSQGTENEKLFF
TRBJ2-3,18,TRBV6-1,CASSEARPGEFSTDTQYF